This T cell receptor (beta chain) originates from a study of T-cell memory formation after mild COVID-19. General observations from the study: In second-wave clones peaking day 37, SARS-CoV-2 specificity remained unconfirmed. A balance of CD4 and CD8 characterized clones contracting day 15 to 85, whereas later expanders leaned CD4+. Contracting CD4+ clones sat mainly in CM and EM; CD8+ in EMRA. Pre-infection memory carried some responding clones, suggesting that cross-reactive memory joined.

Trimming removed 3 bases at V and 5 bases at J, with 11 bases between. CDR1 and CDR2 (germline): SGHRS, YFSETQ. This CDR3 has 14 residues. One entry per CDR3 protein results from TCRdb running MiXCR on the 5' RACE reads. The repertoire has 450,000 to 650,000 distinct CDR3 sequences, 20% to 25% of them found once; the top ten carry 7% to 9%. This clonotype was observed a handful of times. The antigen is not known. The sequencing sample was made of PBMCs or a T cell subset sorted from them (not recorded which). The chain is built from TRBV5-1 and TRBJ1-4; TRBD1 is a possible D gene (5 bases). The TCR comes from an adult woman who had mild COVID-19 (a few samples of this study predate the infection). Cell type and time point are not known. The CDR3 DNA reads TGCGCCAGCAGCTCGGGACGGACAAATGAAAAACTGTTTTTT. This codes for CASSSGRTNEKLFF.